Below are 14 T cell receptor beta chains sequenced from a single sample in a study of blood T cell repertoires in COVID-19. The repertoire was sequenced with immunoSEQ multiplex PCR; TCRdb's copy has only in-frame clones and lacks some. The table lists roughly 300,000 clones, roughly 90% of them singletons, with 15% to 20% in the top ten. The sample taken for sequencing was PBMCs or T cells enriched from blood (not recorded which). These receptors were taken from a woman aged 25-40 years who had recovered from COVID-19.

V and J are TRBV28 and TRBJ1-6, with TRBD1 matching over 7 bases. CDR1 MDHEN and CDR2 SYDVKM come from the germline V gene. This CDR3 comprises 17 residues. V shed 2 bases and J 5 bases; nucleotides not matched to a gene: 9. CDR3 loop: CASSLSSTGDHNSPLHF. The CDR3 DNA reads as TGTGCCAGCAGTTTAAGCTCCACAGGGGACCATAATTCACCCCTCCACTTT.

The rearrangement uses TRBV6-2 or TRBV6-3 and TRBJ2-3; 8 bases map to TRBD2. This CDR3 has 17 amino acids. The V gene end was trimmed by 0 bases and the J gene end by 5 bases; junction bases not matched to a gene: 10. Germline lookup yields CDR1 MNHEY and CDR2 SVGEGT. CDR3 in amino acids: CASSYSTSGGSLDTQYF. For the CDR3, the DNA is TGTGCCAGCAGTTACTCGACCAGCGGGGGATCCTTAGATACGCAGTATTTT.

This rearrangement joins TRBV18 to TRBJ2-7, with 8 bases lining up with TRBD2. CDR3 length: 15 amino acids. The V segment lost 3 bases and the J segment 6 bases; nucleotides outside the gene matches: 10. Germline values: CDR1 KGHSH, CDR2 LQKENI. CDR3 sequence (DNA): TGTGCCAGCTCACCTAGCGGGAATATTATCGGCGAGCAGTACTTC. Translation gives CASSPSGNIIGEQYF.

In DNA, the CDR3 is TGTGCCAGCAACCTCCAGGGGCACACCATATATTTT. Residues: CASNLQGHTIYF. The chain combines TRBV28 with TRBJ1-3; D perhaps matches TRBD1 (6 bases). This CDR3 region has 12 residues. The germline V gene has CDR1 MDHEN and CDR2 SYDVKM. Trimming took 7 bases from V and 8 from J, leaving 12 bases between them.

The rearrangement links TRBV18 to TRBJ2-7; 7 nucleotides match TRBD1. Germline-derived CDR1 and CDR2 are KGHSH and LQKENI. The CDR3 runs to 16 residues. With V trimmed by 3 bases and J by 1 base, 9 bases remained unmatched. The CDR3 protein is CASSPKGAAASYEQYF. The DNA for the CDR3 is TGTGCCAGCTCACCCAAGGGGGCGGCAGCGTCCTACGAGCAGTACTTC.

The chain recombines TRBV7-2 with TRBJ2-7; the match to TRBD1 covers 8 bases. CDR3 size: 17 residues. The V and J ends lost 5 bases and 6 bases, in that order; junction bases with no gene match: 18. Looked up from germline, CDR1 is SGHTA and CDR2 is FQGNSA. CDR3 in amino acids: CASSPGTGARTGREQYF. Written as DNA, the CDR3 is TGTGCCAGCAGCCCAGGCACCGGGGCGCGGACAGGGCGCGAGCAGTACTTC.

CDR3 loop: CASSYPPRTEQFF. The CDR3 DNA sequence: TGTGCCAGCAGTTACCCCCCTAGAACTGAGCAGTTCTTC. The genes are TRBV6-2 or TRBV6-3 and TRBJ2-1; the D is unclear. This CDR3 spans 13 amino acids. V was clipped by 2 bases and J by 9 bases, with 11 bases between them. Germline V gives CDR1 MNHEY, CDR2 SVGEGT.

The J gene is TRBJ1-2, the V gene TRBV5-8, with unresolved D. Germline loops: CDR1 SGHTS, CDR2 YDEGEE. The V gene lost 2 bases and the J gene lost 3 bases, with 11 bases spanning the gap. CDR3 length: 14 residues. CDR3 amino acids: CASSFMWAHYGYTF. CDR3 in DNA: TGTGCCAGCAGCTTTATGTGGGCTCACTATGGCTACACCTTC.

The chain joins TRBV11-3 to TRBJ2-2, with 7 nucleotides matching TRBD1. The CDR3 runs to 15 residues. Germline trimming cut 0 bases from V and 4 bases from J; bases unmatched to any gene: 2. Germline V lookup: CDR1 SGHNT, CDR2 YENEEA. The CDR3, as DNA: TGTGCCAGCAGCTTAGACACAGGGGTCACCGGGGAGCTGTTTTTT. It codes for CASSLDTGVTGELFF.

The rearrangement links TRBV19 to TRBJ2-1; no clear D gene. Trimming took 3 bases from V and 6 from J, leaving 12 bases between them. The CDR3 sequence is 14 residues long. CDR1 is LNHDA, CDR2 SQIVND, per germline (reference sequence). The CDR3 loop reads CASSIGSRRNEQFF. CDR3 nucleotide sequence: TGTGCCAGTAGTATCGGTTCCCGTCGCAATGAGCAGTTCTTC.

CDR3 DNA sequence: TGTGCCAGCAGTAGGAGTTACTACAATGAGCAGTTCTTC. Translating it yields CASSRSYYNEQFF. The rearrangement links TRBV11-2 to TRBJ2-1, with no clear D. Germline V CDR1 and CDR2: SGHAT, FQNNGV. V lost 6 bases, J lost 3 bases, and 9 bases lay in between. The CDR3 is 13 residues long.

This clone was seen a single time. The chain recombines TRBV7-3 with TRBJ1-1, with 8 bases fitting TRBD1. The length of the CDR3 is 14 residues. Germline CDR1 reads SGHTA; CDR2 reads FQGTGA. J lost 3 bases, V lost 5 bases, and 5 bases had no gene match. The CDR3 is CASSAQGAYTEAFF. CDR3 nucleotide sequence: TGTGCCAGCAGCGCCCAGGGGGCGTACACTGAAGCTTTCTTT. Full variable domain (missing parts from reference TRBV7-3 and TRBJ1-1): GAGVSQTPSNKVTEKGKYVELRCDPISGHTALYWYRQSLGQGPEFLIYFQGTGAADDSGLPNDRFFAVRPEGSVSTLKIQRTERGDSAVYLCASSAQGAYTEAFFGQGTRLTVV.

This rearrangement joins TRBV2 to TRBJ1-3; 10 nucleotides align to TRBD1. V gave up 4 bases and J gave up 3 bases; unmatched junction bases: 6. The germline CDR1 and CDR2 sequences are SNHLY and FYNNEI. The CDR3 totals 16 residues. The CDR3 nucleotides read TGTGCCAGCAGTGTTGCGACAGGGGGCTTTGGAAACACCATATATTTT. This encodes CASSVATGGFGNTIYF.

About this clone: Other nucleotide sequences in the sample specify the same CDR3. The CDR3 DNA reads as TGTGCCAGTAGTATAGGACAGTCCAACACTGAAGCTTTCTTT. Its protein is CASSIGQSNTEAFF. The rearrangement joins TRBV19 to TRBJ1-1; weak D call: TRBD1 (5 bases). V was shortened by 1 base and J by 2 bases, with 8 bases between the two germline ends. The CDR3 has 14 amino acids. Germline V gene sequence: CDR1 LNHDA, CDR2 SQIVND (reference sequence).